The clone carrying this TCR beta chain is a singleton in its sample. Each sample yielded roughly 92,000 assayed TCR templates. The data were produced by immunoSEQ multiplex PCR, yet TCRdb's version contains in-frame clones alone and is incomplete. The sample has 85,000 to 130,000 clones, around 95% seen once. Germline values: CDR1 MDHEN, CDR2 SYDVKM. Trimming pared 6 bases from V and 2 bases from J, leaving 14 bases between. This CDR3 has 14 amino acids. These data originate in a study of siplizumab effects on memory and regulatory T cells. The gene calls are TRBV28 and TRBJ2-7; TRBD2 is a possible D gene (5 bases). Sample: Tregs sorted from blood. This receptor was taken from a human donor in good health. CDR3 amino acids: CASRVIGGPYEQYF. CDR3 in DNA: TGTGCCAGCAGGGTTATCGGAGGACCCTACGAGCAGTACTTC.